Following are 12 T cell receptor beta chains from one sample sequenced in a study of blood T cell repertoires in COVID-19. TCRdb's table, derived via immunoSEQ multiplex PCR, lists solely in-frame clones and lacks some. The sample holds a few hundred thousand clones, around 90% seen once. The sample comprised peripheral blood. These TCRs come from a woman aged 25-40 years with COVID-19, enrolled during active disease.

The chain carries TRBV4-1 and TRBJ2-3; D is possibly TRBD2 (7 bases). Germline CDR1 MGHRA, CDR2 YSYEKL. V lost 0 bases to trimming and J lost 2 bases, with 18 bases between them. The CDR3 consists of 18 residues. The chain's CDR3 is CASSQDGGASGTTDTQYF. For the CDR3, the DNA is TGCGCCAGCAGCCAAGATGGGGGGGCTAGCGGTACCACAGATACGCAGTATTTT.

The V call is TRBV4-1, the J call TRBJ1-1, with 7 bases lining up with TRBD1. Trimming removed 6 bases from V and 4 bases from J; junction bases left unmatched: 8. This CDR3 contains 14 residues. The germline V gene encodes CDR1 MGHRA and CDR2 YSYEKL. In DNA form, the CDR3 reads TGCGCCAGCAGTCGGGACAGCCGCGGCACTGAAGCTTTCTTT. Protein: CASSRDSRGTEAFF.

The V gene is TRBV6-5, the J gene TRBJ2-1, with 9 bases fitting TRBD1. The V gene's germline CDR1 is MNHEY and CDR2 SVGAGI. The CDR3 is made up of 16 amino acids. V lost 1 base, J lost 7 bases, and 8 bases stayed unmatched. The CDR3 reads CASSYLTGQGRNEQFF. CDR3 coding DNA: TGTGCCAGCAGTTACTTAACGGGACAGGGTAGGAATGAGCAGTTCTTC.

The CDR3 sequence is CASSSSTGRETQYF. In DNA, the CDR3 is TGCGCCAGCAGCTCCTCGACAGGGCGAGAGACCCAGTACTTC. This sequence joins TRBV5-1 and TRBJ2-5; 7 nucleotides agree with TRBD1. This CDR3 has 14 amino acids. CDR1 is SGHRS and CDR2 is YFSETQ in the germline V gene. Trimming removed 3 bases from V and 4 bases from J; junction bases left unmatched: 6.

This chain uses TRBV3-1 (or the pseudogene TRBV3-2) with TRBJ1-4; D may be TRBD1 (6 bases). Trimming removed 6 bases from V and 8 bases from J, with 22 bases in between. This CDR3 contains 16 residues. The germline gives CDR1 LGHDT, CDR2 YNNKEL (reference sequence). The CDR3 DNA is TGTGCCAGCAGTCCCGAAGCAGGGGCCGGGGAGGAAAAACTGTTTTTT. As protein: CASSPEAGAGEEKLFF.

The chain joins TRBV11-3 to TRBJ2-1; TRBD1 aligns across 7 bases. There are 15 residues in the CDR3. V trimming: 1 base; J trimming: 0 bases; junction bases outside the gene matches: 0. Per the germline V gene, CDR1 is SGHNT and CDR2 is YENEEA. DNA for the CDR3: TGTGCCAGCAGCTTAGGGGACAGCTCCTACAATGAGCAGTTCTTC. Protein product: CASSLGDSSYNEQFF. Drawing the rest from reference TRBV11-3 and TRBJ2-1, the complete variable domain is EAGVVQSPRYKIIEKKQPVAFWCNPISGHNTLYWYLQNLGQGPELLIRYENEEAVDDSQLPKDRFSAERLKGVDSTLKIQPAELGDSAVYLCASSLGDSSYNEQFFGPGTRLTVL.

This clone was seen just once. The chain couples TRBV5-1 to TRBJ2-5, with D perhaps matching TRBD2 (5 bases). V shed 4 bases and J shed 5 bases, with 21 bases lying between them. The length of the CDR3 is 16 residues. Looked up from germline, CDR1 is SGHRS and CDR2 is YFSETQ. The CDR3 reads CASSDPRLSGRETQYF. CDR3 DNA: TGCGCCAGCAGCGATCCCCGACTGAGCGGTCGGGAGACCCAGTACTTC.

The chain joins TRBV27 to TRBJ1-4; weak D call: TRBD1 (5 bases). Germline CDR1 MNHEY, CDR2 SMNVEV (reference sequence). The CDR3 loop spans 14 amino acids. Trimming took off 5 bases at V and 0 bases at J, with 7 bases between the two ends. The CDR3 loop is CASSPGATNEKLFF. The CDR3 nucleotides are TGTGCCAGCAGTCCGGGGGCAACTAATGAAAAACTGTTTTTT.

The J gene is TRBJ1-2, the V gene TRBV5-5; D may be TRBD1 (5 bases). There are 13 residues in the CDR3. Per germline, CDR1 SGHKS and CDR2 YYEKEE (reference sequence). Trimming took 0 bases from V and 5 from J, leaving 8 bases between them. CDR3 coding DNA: TGTGCCAGCAGCTTGGTGGACATGTATGGCTACACCTTC. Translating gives CASSLVDMYGYTF.

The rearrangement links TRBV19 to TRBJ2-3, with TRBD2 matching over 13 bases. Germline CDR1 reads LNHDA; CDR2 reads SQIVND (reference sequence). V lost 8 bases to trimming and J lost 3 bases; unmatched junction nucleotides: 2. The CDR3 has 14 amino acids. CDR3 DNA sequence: TGTGCCAGTGAGACTAGCGGGAGGACAGATACGCAGTATTTT. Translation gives CASETSGRTDTQYF. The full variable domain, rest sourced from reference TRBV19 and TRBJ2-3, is DGGITQSPKYLFRKEGQNVTLSCEQNLNHDAMYWYRQDPGQGLRLIYYSQIVNDFQKGDIAEGYSVSREKKESFPLTVTSAQKNPTAFYLCASETSGRTDTQYFGPGTRLTVL.

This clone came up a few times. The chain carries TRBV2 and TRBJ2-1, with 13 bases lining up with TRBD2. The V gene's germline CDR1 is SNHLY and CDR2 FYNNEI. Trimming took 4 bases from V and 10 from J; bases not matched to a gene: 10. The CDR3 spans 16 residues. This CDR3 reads CASSVGGLAGTEEQFF. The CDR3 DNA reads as TGTGCCAGCAGTGTAGGGGGACTAGCGGGAACGGAGGAGCAGTTCTTC.

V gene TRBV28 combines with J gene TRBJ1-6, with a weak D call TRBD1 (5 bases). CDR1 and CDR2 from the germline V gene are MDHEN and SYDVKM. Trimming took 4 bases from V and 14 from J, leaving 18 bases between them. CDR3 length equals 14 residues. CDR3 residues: CASSSPTTVESLHF. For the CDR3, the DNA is TGTGCCAGCAGTTCCCCCACGACAGTGGAATCCCTCCACTTT.